Listed below are T cell receptor beta chains from one sample, sequenced in a study of blood T cell repertoires in COVID-19. Repertoires were generated with immunoSEQ multiplex PCR, while TCRdb's copy carries only in-frame clones and drops some. The profile shows roughly 200,000 clones, around 83% of them singletons. The sequencing sample was made of peripheral blood. These receptors came from a man in his forties with active or convalescent COVID-19. Both conserved end residues are part of each CDR3. D genes are given only for firm matches.

TRBJ1-2 . TRBV30 13 TGTGCCTTCGTCGGGGGGTCGGGCTATGGCTACACCTTC CAFVGGSGYGYTF
TRBJ2-5 TRBD1 TRBV19 16 TGTGCCAGTACCGTAGGGGGCGGACAGTGGGGGGAGACCCAGTACTTC CASTVGGGQWGETQYF
TRBJ1-1 TRBD1 TRBV7-9 13 TGTGCCAGCAGCCGGCCAGACAGGGGGCAAGCTTTCTTT CASSRPDRGQAFF
TRBJ2-1 TRBD2 TRBV25-1 17 TGTGCCAGCAGTATGCCGCTAGCGGGAGATTCCTACAATGAGCAGTTCTTC CASSMPLAGDSYNEQFF
TRBJ1-2 . TRBV10-3 16 TGTGCCATCAGTACGGAGGCTTTGAATCCTAACTATGGCTACACCTTC CAISTEALNPNYGYTF
TRBJ1-1 TRBD1 TRBV12-3/TRBV12-4 13 TGTGCCAGCAGTTCAACCGGGACAGGCGAAGCTTTCTTT CASSSTGTGEAFF
TRBJ2-1 TRBD2 TRBV11-2 14 TGTGCCAGCAGCACTGGACTAGCGGGAGTAGAGCAGTTCTTC CASSTGLAGVEQFF
TRBJ2-1 TRBD2 TRBV6-1 15 TGTGCCAGCAGTGAACTAGCGGGGGGGCCTAATGAGCAGTTCTTC CASSELAGGPNEQFF
TRBJ1-2 . TRBV29-1 13 TGCAGCGTTCGACCTGGGGGGGCCTATGGCTACACCTTC CSVRPGGAYGYTF
TRBJ2-7 TRBD1 TRBV6-5 14 TGTGCCAGCAGTTATTCCGAACAGGGGTACGAGCAGTACTTC CASSYSEQGYEQYF
TRBJ1-2 . TRBV19 15 TGTGCCAGTACAACAGCGACGACAGCTAACTATGGCTACACCTTC CASTTATTANYGYTF
TRBJ1-5 . TRBV9 13 TGTGCCAGCAGCGTGTATGGCAATCAGCCCCAGCATTTT CASSVYGNQPQHF
TRBJ2-7 TRBD1 TRBV7-9 14 TGTGCCAGCAGCTTAACAGGGGACTCCTACGAGCAGTACTTC CASSLTGDSYEQYF
TRBJ1-2 . TRBV2 13 TGTGCCAGCAGGGAGGCCCCGGGCTATGGCTACACCTTC CASREAPGYGYTF
TRBJ1-4 TRBD1 TRBV5-5 14 TGTGCCAGCAGCCTGGGGACAGGGTTTGAAAAACTGTTTTTT CASSLGTGFEKLFF
TRBJ2-1 . TRBV11-2 18 TGTGCCAGCAGCTTAGATATGGGGCGGCGACTCTCCTACAATGAGCAGTTCTTC CASSLDMGRRLSYNEQFF
TRBJ2-5 . TRBV27 16 TGTGCCAGCAGTTTATCGTGGGCCACCCGGGGGGAGACCCAGTACTTC CASSLSWATRGETQYF
TRBJ1-2 TRBD1 TRBV6-5 14 TGTGCCAGTGGCGTCAGGGGGCTGCCATATGGCTACACCTTC CASGVRGLPYGYTF
TRBJ2-7 TRBD1 TRBV6-5 15 TGTGCCAGCAGTTACTCGAAACAGGGGGCGTACGAGCAGTACTTC CASSYSKQGAYEQYF
TRBJ1-4 TRBD1 TRBV19 14 TGTGCCAGTAGTACTGGACAGGGGATAGGAAAACTGTTTTTT CASSTGQGIGKLFF
TRBJ2-2 . TRBV4-2 17 TGTGCCAGCAGCCAAGACTTTTGGGTGGGGAGCGCCGGGGAGCTGTTTTTT CASSQDFWVGSAGELFF
TRBJ2-1 TRBD2 TRBV5-1 15 TGCGCCAGCAGCTTGGCTGCGGGAGGAGGTAATGAGCAGTTCTTC CASSLAAGGGNEQFF